The next 10 T cell receptor beta chains were all read from a single sample in a study of neurological immune-mediated disorders. Via MiXCR, TCRdb re-called the 5' RACE reads, giving one row per CDR3 protein. Of about 24,000 distinct CDR3 sequences in the sample, 13% were seen once. Time point defined: technical triplicate 1. The sample taken for sequencing was CD4+ T cells from blood. All receptors derive from a female donor with HTLV-1-associated myelopathy (HAM/TSP).

In this sample, this clonotype turned up many times. The rearrangement joins TRBV5-1 to TRBJ2-2, with 9 bases fitting TRBD2. CDR3 length: 17 amino acids. The V segment lost 4 bases and the J segment 1 base; nucleotides outside the gene matches: 8. The germline V gene has CDR1 SGHRS and CDR2 YFSETQ. In DNA, the CDR3 is TGCGCCAGCAGCATTAGCGGGAGAAGGCGGAACACCGGGGAGCTGTTTTTT. Residues: CASSISGRRRNTGELFF. Complete variable domain (other parts from reference TRBV5-1 and TRBJ2-2): KAGVTQTPRYLIKTRGQQVTLSCSPISGHRSVSWYQQTPGQGLQFLFEYFSETQRNKGNFPGRFSGRQFSNSRSEMNVSTLELGDSALYLCASSISGRRRNTGELFFGEGSRLTVL.

This clonotype appeared many times. The genes are TRBV2 and TRBJ1-2; 7 bases fit TRBD1. From germline, CDR1 is SNHLY and CDR2 FYNNEI. V dropped 8 bases and J dropped 3; count of bases not matched to a gene: 18. This CDR3 contains 17 residues. This chain's CDR3 is CASFLTTGRGRDYGYTF. Written as DNA, the CDR3 is TGTGCCAGCTTTCTCACTACGGGCAGGGGGAGGGACTATGGCTACACCTTC. Using reference TRBV2 and TRBJ1-2 for the parts outside the CDR3, the full variable domain is EPEVTQTPSHQVTQMGQEVILRCVPISNHLYFYWYRQILGQKVEFLVSFYNNEISEKSEIFDDQFSVERPDGSNFTLKIRSTKLEDSAMYFCASFLTTGRGRDYGYTFGSGTRLTVV.

There are many counts of this clonotype. The rearrangement uses TRBV5-5 and TRBJ1-6; no clear D. Trimming took 2 bases from V and 6 from J, leaving 9 bases between them. The CDR3 covers 14 residues. Per the germline V gene, CDR1 is SGHKS and CDR2 is YYEKEE (reference sequence). The CDR3 here is CASSFQEINSPLHF. The CDR3 DNA follows: TGTGCCAGCAGCTTTCAGGAGATTAATTCACCCCTCCACTTT.

This clonotype was detected many times. J is TRBJ2-3 and V is TRBV12-3 or TRBV12-4; D possibly corresponds to TRBD2 (5 bases). V was clipped by 10 bases and J by 5 bases, with 13 bases between them. This CDR3 is built from 12 residues. The CDR3 bases are TGTGCCACCAGGTGGAGCGGAGATACGCAGTATTTT. Amino acid sequence: CATRWSGDTQYF.

This clonotype was seen at least ten times. The V call is TRBV3-1, the J call TRBJ1-6; D is perhaps TRBD1 (6 bases). Germline values: CDR1 LGHDT, CDR2 YNNKEL (reference sequence). Trimming removed 2 bases from V and 8 bases from J, with 10 bases in between. CDR3 length equals 14 residues. The CDR3: CASSQPGEDSPLHF. The CDR3 bases are TGTGCCAGCAGCCAACCAGGGGAGGATTCACCCCTCCACTTT.

This clonotype was seen at least ten times. The chain carries TRBV20-1 and TRBJ1-6; TRBD1 matches 7 bases. Losses at the gene ends were 5 bases for V and 7 bases for J; bases not matched to a gene: 5. The CDR3 covers 13 residues. Germline V gene data show CDR1 as DFQATT and CDR2 as SNEGSKA (reference sequence). The CDR3 coding sequence is TGCAGTGCTGCGAGGGACAGCAATTCACCCCTCCACTTT. It encodes CSAARDSNSPLHF.

This clonotype was seen repeatedly, ten times or more. The chain links TRBV5-1 to TRBJ2-1; D ambiguous. There are 13 residues in the CDR3. The ends were cut back, 2 bases at V and 4 bases at J, with 7 bases in the middle. CDR1 SGHRS and CDR2 YFSETQ come from the germline V gene. The CDR3 DNA reads as TGCGCCAGCAGCTTTAGCATGTACAATGAGCAGTTCTTC. It codes for CASSFSMYNEQFF. Full variable domain (rest looked up from reference TRBV5-1 and TRBJ2-1): KAGVTQTPRYLIKTRGQQVTLSCSPISGHRSVSWYQQTPGQGLQFLFEYFSETQRNKGNFPGRFSGRQFSNSRSEMNVSTLELGDSALYLCASSFSMYNEQFFGPGTRLTVL.

This clonotype was counted many times. The gene calls are TRBV10-3 and TRBJ1-2; D is possibly TRBD1 (6 bases). The CDR3 is 20 amino acids. Germline CDR1 and CDR2: ENHRY and SYGVKD. Trimming shortened V by 5 bases and J by 1 base, and 29 bases separated the two germline ends. CDR3: CAISSPTGIGGNNDNYGYTF. In DNA form, the CDR3 reads TGTGCCATCAGTTCTCCCACAGGGATAGGAGGGAATAATGATAACTATGGCTACACCTTC.

This clonotype has a count of ten or more. The chain combines TRBV7-2 with TRBJ2-2; 11 bases are shared with TRBD2. The junction had 7 bases not matched to a gene; V was cut back by 6 bases and J by 4 bases. Germline V lookup: CDR1 SGHTA, CDR2 FQGNSA. The CDR3 sequence is 16 residues long. CDR3 DNA: TGTGCCAGCAGGGTCACGGGACTAGCGGTCACCGGGGAGCTGTTTTTT. This codes for CASRVTGLAVTGELFF.

The chain employs TRBV20-1 and TRBJ1-2, with D uncertain. CDR3 length: 11 amino acids. CDR1 DFQATT and CDR2 SNEGSKA come from the germline V gene (reference sequence). V lost 6 bases to trimming and J lost 6 bases, with 11 bases between them. The CDR3 DNA is TGCAGTGCCACGACTTTAGATGGCTACACCTTC. It encodes CSATTLDGYTF.